Below are 17 T cell receptor beta chains sequenced from a single sample in a study of T cells in Graves' hyperthyroidism and ophthalmopathy. Authors of the study amplified TCR beta CDR3 regions from RNA transcripts. The HTBI primer set drove a first-round RT-PCR of the TCR CDR3. TCRdb redid the calling of the multiplex PCR reads with MiXCR, one entry per CDR3 protein. The sample has 400,000 to 600,000 distinct CDR3 sequences, about 20% seen once. Sequences were obtained from blood. The receptors come from a man between 18 and 35 years old with Graves' hyperthyroidism.

The J gene is TRBJ2-2, the V gene TRBV12-3 or TRBV12-4; D is undetermined. CDR3 size: 15 residues. V dropped 1 base and J dropped 9 bases, with 15 bases sitting between them. The CDR3 DNA follows: TGTGCCAGCAGTTTAGAGAGGAAGGAGCCCTGGGAGCTGTTTTTT. Its translation is CASSLERKEPWELFF.

The chain recombines TRBV9 with TRBJ2-2; 7 bases align to TRBD2. The V segment lost 7 bases and the J segment 3 bases; nucleotides outside the gene matches: 6. Germline CDR1 SGDLS, CDR2 YYNGEE. The CDR3 runs to 14 residues. For the CDR3, the DNA is TGTGCCAGCCTGAAGGGAGGGGACACCGGGGAGCTGTTTTTT. Encoded protein: CASLKGGDTGELFF.

The genes are TRBV9 and TRBJ2-7; D gene ambiguous. Germline CDR1 is SGDLS and CDR2 is YYNGEE. The CDR3 is 13 residues long. The V end lost 10 bases, the J end lost 3 bases, and 17 bases lay between the germline ends. As DNA, the CDR3 is TGTGCCTCGGAGATTTCGGCAGGCTACGAGCAGTACTTC. This codes for CASEISAGYEQYF.

At least ten counts were recorded for this clonotype. J is TRBJ2-2 and V is TRBV6-5, with TRBD1 matching over 8 bases. Germline-derived CDR1 and CDR2 are MNHEY and SVGAGI. This CDR3 has 17 amino acids. V gave up 4 bases and J gave up 4 bases; unmatched junction bases: 11. The CDR3 is CASSSTNDRGSTGELFF. CDR3 DNA sequence: TGTGCCAGCAGTTCTACTAACGACAGGGGCAGCACCGGGGAGCTGTTTTTT.

The sample holds many counts of this clonotype. V usage is TRBV2 and J usage is TRBJ1-2; 9 bases fit TRBD1. From germline, CDR1 is SNHLY and CDR2 FYNNEI. The CDR3 length is 13 residues. With V trimmed by 6 bases and J by 9 bases, 8 bases remained unmatched. The CDR3 is CASSAYRGHRYTF. For the CDR3, the DNA is TGTGCCAGCAGCGCCTACAGGGGGCATCGCTACACCTTC.

The table lists this clonotype with a few counts. The chain links TRBV19 to TRBJ1-2; 7 nucleotides agree with TRBD1. There are 16 residues in the CDR3. Germline loops: CDR1 LNHDA, CDR2 SQIVND (reference sequence). With V trimmed by 2 bases and J by 7 bases, 13 bases remained unmatched. The CDR3 sequence: CASSITGTTGSGGYTF. Here the CDR3 DNA reads TGTGCCAGTAGTATAACTGGAACGACAGGGAGTGGTGGCTACACCTTC.

The table lists this clonotype with many counts. The chain links TRBV5-6 to TRBJ1-1; unclear D gene. Germline V CDR1 and CDR2: SGHDT, YYEEEE. The CDR3 loop spans 13 amino acids. Deletions cut 3 bases from V and 4 bases from J, with 10 bases between. CDR3: CASSSPPTTEAFF. The CDR3 bases are TGTGCCAGCAGCTCCCCCCCCACCACTGAAGCTTTCTTT. Together with reference TRBV5-6 and TRBJ1-1, the CDR3 gives the full variable domain: DAGVTQSPTHLIKTRGQQVTLRCSPKSGHDTVSWYQQALGQGPQFIFQYYEEEERQRGNFPDRFSGHQFPNYSSELNVNALLLGDSALYLCASSSPPTTEAFFGQGTRLTVV.

The table lists this clonotype with a few counts. The chain links TRBV19 to TRBJ1-1; 8 bases line up with TRBD1. The CDR3 has 14 residues. V dropped 0 bases and J dropped 8; count of bases not matched to a gene: 5. Germline V gene lookup returns CDR1 LNHDA and CDR2 SQIVND (reference sequence). CDR3 in DNA: TGTGCCAGTAGTATAGATTCGACAGGGGTGGAAGCTTTCTTT. It yields the protein CASSIDSTGVEAFF.

The chain employs TRBV30 and TRBJ2-5, with D perhaps TRBD1 or TRBD2 (5 bases each). CDR1 and CDR2 (germline): GTSNPN, SVGIG (reference sequence). Trimming removed 3 bases at V and 0 bases at J, with 20 bases between. The CDR3 totals 17 residues. CDR3 protein: CAWSTRPGRNNQETQYF. CDR3 nucleotide sequence: TGTGCCTGGAGCACTAGACCAGGGAGAAATAACCAAGAGACCCAGTACTTC.

Only a few counts were recorded for this clonotype. The rearrangement links TRBV6-5 to TRBJ1-6; tentatively, D is TRBD1 (5 bases). Germline CDR1 MNHEY, CDR2 SVGAGI. V gave up 7 bases and J gave up 8 bases, with 15 bases separating them. This CDR3 has 14 residues. DNA of the CDR3: TGTGCCAGCAATTTTGACAGCGATTATTCACCCCTCCACTTT. The encoded protein is CASNFDSDYSPLHF.

This clonotype was seen at least ten times. The chain uses TRBV28 and TRBJ1-1; D unresolved. This CDR3 has 11 residues. Between the trimmed V and J ends, which lost 7 bases and 8 bases, there was a span of 11 bases. Germline V CDR1 and CDR2: MDHEN, SYDVKM. As DNA, the CDR3 is TGTGCCAGCATTGGGCTCAGAGAAGCTTTCTTT. Translation: CASIGLREAFF.

There are a few counts of this clonotype. This clone may be a read error of a much larger clone one base away. The CDR3, as DNA: TGTGCCAGCAGCTCGACAGGGGGCGTCGGGAACACTGAAGCTTTCTTT. Its translation: CASSSTGGVGNTEAFF. The chain is built from TRBV12-3 or TRBV12-4 and TRBJ1-1; 10 bases match TRBD1. This CDR3 region has 16 residues. V lost 6 bases, J lost 1 base, and 8 bases stayed unmatched.

This clonotype was seen many times. This chain joins TRBV28 and TRBJ1-1, with 8 bases that match TRBD1. CDR1 and CDR2 from the germline V gene are MDHEN and SYDVKM. V was clipped by 7 bases and J by 8 bases; unmatched bases: 9. CDR3 size: 13 residues. CDR3 DNA sequence: TGTGCCAGCACCAGACAGGGGTCGGGCGAAGCTTTCTTT. Translating gives CASTRQGSGEAFF.

This clonotype showed up many times. The V call is TRBV2, the J call TRBJ1-5, with 9 bases identical to TRBD1. Germline V gives CDR1 SNHLY, CDR2 FYNNEI. V shed 6 bases, J shed 6 bases, and the junction held 6 bases outside the gene matches. The CDR3 length is 14 residues. The CDR3 is CASRGDRVGQPQHF. In DNA, the CDR3 is TGTGCCAGCAGAGGGGACAGGGTGGGTCAGCCCCAGCATTTT.

This clonotype was seen at least ten times. The chain has TRBV11-1 and TRBJ2-7; 7 nucleotides align to TRBD1. Germline loops: CDR1 SGHAT, CDR2 FQDESV (reference sequence). This CDR3 is built from 17 residues. The ends lost 4 bases at V and 2 bases at J; junction bases unmatched: 14. The CDR3: CASSSPETGTVPYEQYF. The CDR3 DNA sequence: TGTGCCAGCAGCTCCCCTGAGACCGGGACAGTTCCCTACGAGCAGTACTTC.

This clonotype was counted at least ten times. The V and J genes are TRBV6-5 and TRBJ1-1; D not resolved. Germline-derived CDR1 and CDR2 are MNHEY and SVGAGI. This CDR3 has 13 residues. The ends were cut back, 6 bases at V and 0 bases at J, with 8 bases in the middle. CDR3 sequence reads: CASSRSMNTEAFF. DNA for the CDR3: TGTGCCAGCAGCCGGAGCATGAACACTGAAGCTTTCTTT.

Turning to this clonotype: This may be a read error: a much more frequent sequence differs by one nucleotide. V is TRBV6-1 and J is TRBJ1-2; D gene unclear. This CDR3 contains 13 residues. Per the germline V gene, CDR1 is MNHNS and CDR2 is SASEGT. The CDR3 protein is CAGSPPNNDGYTF. The CDR3 nucleotides read TGTGCCGGCAGTCCCCCAAATAACGATGGCTACACCTTC.